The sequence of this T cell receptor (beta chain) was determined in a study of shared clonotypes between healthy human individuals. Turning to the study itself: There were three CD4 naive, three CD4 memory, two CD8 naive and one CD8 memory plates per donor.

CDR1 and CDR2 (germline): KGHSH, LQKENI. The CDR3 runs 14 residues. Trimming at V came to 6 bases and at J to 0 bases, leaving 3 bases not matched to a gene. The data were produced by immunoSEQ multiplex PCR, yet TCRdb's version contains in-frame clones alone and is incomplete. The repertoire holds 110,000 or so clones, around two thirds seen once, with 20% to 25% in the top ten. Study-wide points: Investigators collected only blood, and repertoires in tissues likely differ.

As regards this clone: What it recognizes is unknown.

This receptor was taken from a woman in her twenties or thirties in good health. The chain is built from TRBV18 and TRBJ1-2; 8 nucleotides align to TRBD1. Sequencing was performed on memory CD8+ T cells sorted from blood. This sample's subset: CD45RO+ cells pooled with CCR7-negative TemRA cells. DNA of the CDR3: TGTGCCAGCTCTTCGGGACAGGCTAACTATGGCTACACCTTC. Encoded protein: CASSSGQANYGYTF.